This TCR beta chain emerged from a study of T cell repertoires in cytomegalovirus infection (dated by TCRdb to the late 2010s). A note on the overall study: Peptide stimulations targeted recently identified HLA-C-restricted CMV epitopes, whose presentation resists viral immunomodulation, together with well-studied HLA-B-restricted epitopes. Donor HLA type was relevant to the analysis, as public TCR beta signatures indicated carriage of CMV infection together with the matching HLA type.

In the case of this clonotype: There is no known antigen for this receptor. Per-base qualities were not stored, and no clone one base away is much larger.

The CDR3 contains 15 residues, cysteine and phenylalanine counted. Solely the CDR3 DNA is kept, with 45 bases framed from the first base. Sequences SGHTA (CDR1) and FQGNSA (CDR2) are obtained from the germline V gene. After removal of 4 bases from V and 7 bases from J, the junction retains 10 bases not matched to a gene. Sequencer: Illumina HiSeq 1500. TCRdb reprocessed the public reads (quality trimming at Q25 with fastp, clone calling with MiXCR) and kept in-frame beta chains. All rows with the same CDR3 protein become a single entry with the most common DNA and genes. The table for this sample lists 300,000 to 400,000 distinct CDR3 sequences; about 27% of them were counted only once. Around 19% of the sample comes from the top ten. The treatment or condition tag for this specimen amounts to: in vitro stimulation with specific CMV peptide epitopes to enrich CMV-specific T cells. Paper-wide results and their limitations: The ex vivo response was dominated by HLA-C-restricted CMV-specific TCR beta clonotypes, and the single most frequent clonotype in two of eight donors was supplied by these HLA-C-restricted clonotypes. In both this cohort and an independent roughly 350-donor cohort, the cumulative frequency of public TCR beta family members distinguished carriers of CMV infection plus the relevant HLA type.

The sample consisted of cultured PBMCs, taken from culture after CMV antigen stimulation. The rearranged segments are TRBV7-2 and TRBJ2-1, with 7 bases matching TRBD2. This receptor was taken from a human donor in good health (CMV status not recorded). Some clones in this sample may be carry-over from other donors' samples. The DNA reads as follows: TGTGCCAGCAGCTCCATTGATGGCGGGAGTAATGAGCAGTTCTTC. The encoded protein is CASSSIDGGSNEQFF.